Below are 8 T cell receptor beta chains sequenced from a single sample in a study of human T cells and chemical hapten exposure. Indicated time point: patch test 2, 6 weeks after DPC sensitization. Treatment meaning: therapeutic diphenylcyclopropenone sensitization with weekly scalp DPC. TCRdb ran MiXCR on the RACE reads and lists one entry per CDR3 protein. The repertoire consists of about 42,000 distinct CDR3 sequences, with about 8.9% occurring once and the leading ten covering approximately 15%. Sequencing was performed on whole blood, taken in connection with sensitization to the hapten diphenylcyclopropenone (DPC). The receptors were sampled from a middle-aged woman with alopecia areata. Some clones in this sample may be carry-over from other donors' samples.

The table lists this clonotype with many counts. The chain joins TRBV5-1 to TRBJ2-2; D gene ambiguous. Trimming cost V 8 bases and J 0 bases, with 29 bases left between them. Germline lookup yields CDR1 SGHRS and CDR2 YFSETQ. The CDR3 totals 20 residues. CDR3 protein: CASKQNAPFTPWTNTGELFF. CDR3 sequence (DNA): TGCGCCAGTAAACAGAACGCCCCATTCACCCCATGGACGAACACCGGGGAGCTGTTTTTT.

The table lists this clonotype with many counts. The rearrangement links TRBV12-3 or TRBV12-4 to TRBJ1-5; 7 nucleotides match TRBD1. Trimming took 5 bases from V and 5 from J; bases not matched to a gene: 9. The length of the CDR3 is 15 residues. The CDR3 here is CASSATTGFDQPQHF. Here the CDR3 DNA reads TGTGCCAGCAGTGCCACGACAGGGTTCGATCAGCCCCAGCATTTT.

This clonotype came up many times. The chain recombines TRBV2 with TRBJ2-2; D gene unclear. The germline V and J ends were trimmed by 3 bases and 2 bases, with 13 bases remaining between them. From germline, CDR1 is SNHLY and CDR2 FYNNEI. CDR3 length: 16 amino acids. The CDR3 loop is CASSEGWQSNTGELFF. CDR3 DNA: TGTGCCAGCAGTGAGGGGTGGCAGTCCAACACCGGGGAGCTGTTTTTT.

A few counts support this clonotype. DNA for the CDR3: TGCAGCGTTGAAGGAGGGGAGGAGACCCAGTACTTC. Translated: CSVEGGEETQYF. The chain is built from TRBV29-1 and TRBJ2-5; D may be TRBD1 or TRBD2 (5 bases each). The CDR3 sequence is 12 residues long. V gave up 1 base and J gave up 5 bases, with 8 bases separating them. The germline gives CDR1 SQVTM, CDR2 ANQGSEA.

CDR3 nucleotide sequence: TGCGCCAGCAGCCTTGGACAGGGGGCTACCCCTAGCGAGACCCAGTACTTC. Its protein product is CASSLGQGATPSETQYF. The chain is built from TRBV4-3 and TRBJ2-5; the match to TRBD1 covers 11 bases. The germline V gene has CDR1 LGHNA and CDR2 YSLEER. This CDR3 has 17 amino acids. After removal of 4 bases from V and 5 bases from J, the junction contained 12 bases not matched to a gene.

A few counts support this clonotype. This chain joins TRBV5-1 and TRBJ2-7; TRBD1 or TRBD2 may be the D gene (5 bases each). The CDR3 sequence is 12 residues long. CDR1 and CDR2 (germline): SGHRS, YFSETQ. Between the trimmed V and J ends, which lost 6 bases and 0 bases, there was a span of 7 bases. The CDR3, as DNA: TGCGCCAGCACCGGGGCCTCCTACGAGCAGTACTTC. This encodes CASTGASYEQYF.

This clonotype was recorded a few times. In DNA, the CDR3 is TGTGCCAGCAGCGCTCTTCAGGGGGGCAATGAGCAGTTCTTC. It translates to CASSALQGGNEQFF. The rearrangement joins TRBV11-2 to TRBJ2-1, with D perhaps TRBD1 (7 bases). Trimming took 5 bases from V and 6 from J, leaving 14 bases between them. The CDR3 sequence is 14 residues long. The V gene's germline CDR1 is SGHAT and CDR2 FQNNGV.

The genes are TRBV20-1 and TRBJ1-1, with 7 positions matching TRBD1. Looked up from germline, CDR1 is DFQATT and CDR2 is SNEGSKA (reference sequence). The CDR3 has 13 amino acids. V trimming: 6 bases; J trimming: 3 bases; junction bases outside the gene matches: 7. CDR3 sequence: CSAGTALYTEAFF. The CDR3 nucleotides read TGCAGTGCAGGGACAGCATTGTACACTGAAGCTTTCTTT.